Listed below are T cell receptor beta chains from one sample, sequenced in a study of control samples from healthy donors and cancer patients. The method was immunoSEQ multiplex PCR; TCRdb's version includes in-frame clones alone and lacks a portion of them. The data show about 79,000 clones, with 93% seen just once and around 1.3% held by the top ten. The sequencing sample was made of PBMCs. These receptors were taken from a woman in her thirties or forties with lung cancer. Both conserved end residues are trimmed from each CDR3. Each record gives: CDR3 length, J gene, D gene, V gene, CDR3 protein. D genes are given only for firm matches.

10 TRBJ2-7 NA TRBV28 ASSGGGHEQY
11 TRBJ2-2 NA TRBV11-3 ASSLGYTGELF
12 TRBJ1-1 NA TRBV5-1 ASSPERHPTEAF
8 TRBJ2-7 NA TRBV28 ASSSHMTD
11 TRBJ2-7 NA TRBV5-4 ASSLGDPYEQY
14 TRBJ1-3 NA TRBV9 ASSVEGGTSGNTIY
13 TRBJ2-1 TRBD2 TRBV6-5 ASSLGLAGGNEQF
14 TRBJ2-7 TRBD1 TRBV28 ASSFPRQGAKARQY
12 TRBJ1-5 NA TRBV6-6 ASTNHGSNQPQH
11 TRBJ1-1 NA TRBV6-2/TRBV6-3 ASTPGGFAEAF
13 TRBJ1-1 TRBD1 TRBV4-1 ASSQWGGGETEAF
11 TRBJ2-7 TRBD2 TRBV10-3 AISSSGGYEQY
11 TRBJ1-2 NA TRBV5-1 ASSTAGTLGYT
14 TRBJ2-2 TRBD1 TRBV24-1 AISPGTGTNTGELF
12 TRBJ1-5 NA TRBV19 ASSIETDYQPQH
12 TRBJ1-5 NA TRBV5-5 ASSEGGWGQPQH
13 TRBJ2-2 NA TRBV5-4 ATSRGTSRTGELF
10 TRBJ1-5 NA TRBV30 AWSYRNQPQH
11 TRBJ1-1 TRBD1 TRBV9 ASSQGEYTEAF
14 TRBJ2-7 NA TRBV2 ASRPIDFDSSYEQY
13 TRBJ1-4 NA TRBV11-2 ASSPGRPTNEKLF
10 TRBJ1-1 NA TRBV13 ASSVIGDEAF
13 TRBJ2-7 TRBD1 TRBV28 ASSLARQGFSEQY
14 TRBJ1-2 TRBD1 TRBV5-4 ASSTRDREANYGYT
12 TRBJ1-1 NA TRBV6-5 ASTPRRGYTEAF
9 TRBJ1-1 NA TRBV12-3/TRBV12-4 ASSFSPEAF
11 TRBJ2-1 TRBD1 TRBV6-5 ASSRTGLNEQF
15 TRBJ2-3 TRBD2 TRBV18 ASSHRTGLASTDTQY
12 TRBJ2-1 NA TRBV9 ASSVLGFRDEQF
13 TRBJ2-1 NA TRBV5-1 ASSLDGGTYNEQF
11 TRBJ2-5 TRBD2 TRBV3-1/TRBV3-2 ASSCRGEETQY
16 TRBJ2-7 TRBD2 TRBV14 ASSQLEGAGGSPYEQY
13 TRBJ2-5 TRBD2 TRBV4-2 ASSQDWGGSETQY
10 TRBJ2-7 TRBD1 TRBV2 ASRPGQGEQY
12 TRBJ1-1 NA TRBV7-9 ASSPRQMNTEAF
13 TRBJ2-7 NA TRBV20-1 SASVSSVSGYEQY
14 TRBJ1-5 NA TRBV3-1/TRBV3-2 ASSQFSGGSNQPQH
11 TRBJ1-5 NA TRBV27 ASRDSNNQPQH
11 TRBJ1-5 NA TRBV3-1/TRBV3-2 ASSQTVLQPQH
15 TRBJ1-6 NA TRBV7-2 ASSSQVGQSYNSPLH
12 TRBJ2-1 TRBD2 TRBV10-3 AISTSGGAGEQF
10 TRBJ2-7 NA TRBV28 ASSPSEDEQY
12 TRBJ1-1 NA TRBV7-9 ASSLLEGGTEAF
10 TRBJ1-1 NA TRBV5-5 ASSRYREGAF
16 TRBJ2-1 TRBD2 TRBV3-1/TRBV3-2 ASSLSSLAGGPRNEQF
10 TRBJ1-1 NA TRBV12-3/TRBV12-4 ASSLSRIEAF
13 TRBJ2-1 TRBD1 TRBV5-1 ASSHRQGVNNEQF
12 TRBJ2-1 TRBD2 TRBV7-3 ASSSTSANNEQF
11 TRBJ1-1 NA TRBV2 ASSPRVGTEAF
12 TRBJ2-5 TRBD1 TRBV30 AWRRTGGAETQY
12 TRBJ1-6 NA TRBV6-5 ASSYRERGSPLH
12 TRBJ1-1 NA TRBV5-1 ASSLEWGATEAF
13 TRBJ1-6 NA TRBV11-1 ASSPQGGRGSPLH
11 TRBJ2-2 NA TRBV5-1 ASSPSGTGELF
15 TRBJ2-2 NA TRBV24-1 ATSDLQGGPYTGELF
10 TRBJ1-1 NA TRBV12-3/TRBV12-4 ASSLAVQEAF
11 TRBJ1-2 NA TRBV27 ASTSTGTYGYT
10 TRBJ2-1 NA TRBV5-6 ASSLNPNEQF
13 TRBJ1-6 NA TRBV5-1 ASSLIYGGNSPLH
9 TRBJ1-1 NA TRBV30 AWGWDTEAF